Presented here are 13 T cell receptor beta chains from one specimen sequenced in a study of TET2 disruption in CD19-targeted CAR T cells. Repertoires were generated with immunoSEQ multiplex PCR, while TCRdb's copy carries only in-frame clones and drops some. The specimen's table records under 30,000 clones. Treatment meaning: autologous CTL019 cells: CD19 CAR with 4-1BB and CD3 zeta domains. Which antigens these TCRs recognize remains unknown. Sequences were derived from CD8- CAR+ T cells sorted from cultured blood T cells, sampled for CD19 CAR T cell therapy. Subset described: CD8-negative CAR-positive T cells from the infusion product. The receptors derive from a man in his 70s with chronic lymphocytic leukemia.

With regard to this clone: The CDR3 extends 3 residues past the end of the read, so its final part is completed from the germline J gene. The rearrangement links TRBV5-1 to TRBJ2-1; perhaps TRBD2 as D (6 bases). Trimming removed 4 bases from V and 9 bases from J, with 14 bases in between. This CDR3 comprises 13 residues. Per the germline V gene, CDR1 is SGHRS and CDR2 is YFSETQ. CDR3 protein: CASSPEVEGEQFF. CDR3 DNA, as far as it was read: TGCGCCAGCAGCCCCGAGGTGGAGGGTGAG.

Worth noting for this clone: The read gets to within 3 residues of the CDR3 end, and the germline J gene fills in the rest. This rearrangement joins TRBV20-1 to TRBJ2-5; the match to TRBD1 covers 9 bases. CDR3 length: 14 residues. Germline lookup yields CDR1 DFQATT and CDR2 SNEGSKA (reference sequence). Germline trimming cut 4 bases from V and 4 bases from J; bases unmatched to any gene: 7. The CDR3 bases that were read are TGCAGTGCTACAACAGGGGGCCGTAGAGAGACC. This sequence encodes CSATTGGRRET. The whole CDR3 protein reads CSATTGGRRETQYF.

In regard to this clone: Sequencing ends 3 residues short of the CDR3 end; the germline J gene provides the rest. The chain couples TRBV25-1 to TRBJ1-4; D possibly corresponds to TRBD1 (5 bases). The V gene lost 2 bases and the J gene lost 5 bases, with 12 bases spanning the gap. CDR1 and CDR2 from the germline V gene are MGHDK and SYGVNS. The CDR3 consists of 15 residues. Incomplete CDR3 DNA: TGTGCCAGCAGTGAAGAGGGCAGGGTGAATGAAAAA. Residues: CASSEEGRVNEK. The whole CDR3 reads CASSEEGRVNEKLFF. Combining the CDR3 with reference TRBV25-1 and TRBJ1-4 gives the whole variable domain EADIYQTPRYLVIGTGKKITLECSQTMGHDKMYWYQQDPGMELHLIHYSYGVNSTEKGDLSSESTVSRIRTEHFPLTLESARPSHTSQYLCASSEEGRVNEKLFFGSGTQLSVL.

Concerning this clone itself: The read terminates 3 residues ahead of where the CDR3 ends, so the germline J gene completes it. The rearrangement joins TRBV27 to TRBJ2-6; the D gene is possibly TRBD2 (6 bases). Germline V gene lookup returns CDR1 MNHEY and CDR2 SMNVEV (reference sequence). V was clipped by 3 bases and J by 2 bases, with 8 bases between them. The CDR3 is 15 amino acids. The CDR3 reads CASSFGGTGANVLTF. The CDR3 DNA, read in part, is TGTGCCAGCAGTTTTGGGGGGACTGGGGCCAACGTC.

On this clone: The CDR3 end falls 3 residues outside the read, so it is completed with the germline J gene. The rearrangement joins TRBV2 to TRBJ2-4; D perhaps matches TRBD1 (6 bases). Germline V CDR1 and CDR2: SNHLY, FYNNEI. The CDR3 length is 14 residues. The sequenced CDR3 bases are TGTGCCAGCAGTGACGGACAGTCCCAAGAGACT. As protein: CASSDGQSQET. The CDR3 in full is CASSDGQSQETQYF.

As for this clone: The read terminates 3 residues ahead of where the CDR3 ends, so the germline J gene completes it. This chain uses TRBV5-1 with TRBJ2-4, with 10 bases aligning to TRBD1. The germline V gene has CDR1 SGHRS and CDR2 YFSETQ. CDR3 size: 15 residues. The CDR3 bases that were read are TGCGCCAGCAGCATTGGACAGGGGGGTACTCATGGT. It specifies CASSIGQGGTHG. The whole CDR3 region reads CASSIGQGGTHGQYF.

As for this clone: The read comes to an end 3 residues before the CDR3 does, leaving the germline J gene to fill in the end. This chain uses TRBV6-2 or TRBV6-3 with TRBJ1-1; TRBD1 is a possible D gene (5 bases). This CDR3 is 13 amino acids long. Per germline, CDR1 MNHEY and CDR2 SVGEGT. V was shortened by 4 bases and J by 4 bases, with 10 bases between the two germline ends. The CDR3 region is CASSSPGGTEAFF. CDR3 DNA (partial): TGTGCCAGCAGTTCTCCCGGGGGCACTGAA.

Concerning this clone itself: With the read ending 3 residues before the CDR3 end, the germline J gene is used to fill in that end. The rearrangement uses TRBV7-6 and TRBJ1-2, with D maybe TRBD1 (5 bases). Germline V gene sequence: CDR1 SGHVS, CDR2 FNYEAQ. The CDR3 sequence is 15 residues long. The CDR3 bases that were read are TGTGCCAGCAGCTCCAGCGGGGGACCTTCCTACGAC. This translates into CASSSSGGPSYD. The whole CDR3 sequence is CASSSSGGPSYDYTF.

Comments on this clone: The CDR3 is cut off 3 residues early in the read; its end comes from the germline J gene. This chain joins TRBV12-3 or TRBV12-4 and TRBJ2-1, with a possible D match to TRBD2 (7 bases). Between the trimmed V and J ends, which lost 3 bases and 6 bases, there was a span of 12 bases. The CDR3 sequence is 14 residues long. The part of the CDR3 DNA that was read is TGTGCCAGCAGTTTGGGGGGGCGTGTCAATGAG. This sequence encodes CASSLGGRVNE. The full CDR3 protein is CASSLGGRVNEQFF.

Regarding this clone: A read error may produce the germline difference seen at one junction end. The observed sequence ends 3 residues before the CDR3 terminus, with the missing tail filled in from the germline J gene. Within the sample, other DNA sequences also encode this same CDR3. The V and J genes are TRBV7-9 and TRBJ1-2; D is perhaps TRBD1 (5 bases). CDR3 length equals 14 residues. Per germline, CDR1 SEHNR and CDR2 FQNEAQ (reference sequence). The sequenced CDR3 bases are TGTGCCAGCAGCTTTGGGGCATCGGACTATGGT. It yields the protein CASSFGASDYG. The full CDR3 protein is CASSFGASDYGYTF.

For this clone: The sequenced fragment ends 3 residues before the CDR3 boundary, so the rest is inferred from the germline J gene. The chain combines TRBV20-1 with TRBJ2-1, with D maybe TRBD1 (5 bases). The CDR3 runs 15 residues. CDR1 and CDR2 (germline): DFQATT, SNEGSKA (reference sequence). V was cut by 3 bases and J by 4 bases, with 16 bases left in between. CDR3 loop: CSASTTGSSYNEQFF. The sequenced part of the CDR3 DNA is TGCAGTGCTAGTACAACAGGCTCGTCTTACAATGAG.

As for this clone: Read sequence stops 3 residues before the CDR3 end, and the germline J gene provides the missing end. The chain carries TRBV6-2 or TRBV6-3 and TRBJ1-1; no reliable D call. V shed 6 bases and J shed 1 base, with 9 bases lying between them. This CDR3 contains 13 residues. Germline V gives CDR1 MNHEY, CDR2 SVGEGT. The CDR3 here is CASRSEQNTEAFF. Partial CDR3 DNA: TGTGCCAGCAGATCCGAACAGAACACTGAA.

In regard to this clone: Read coverage stops 3 residues before the CDR3 terminus; the germline J gene supplies the remainder. This sequence joins TRBV18 and TRBJ2-4; the match to TRBD2 covers 7 bases. CDR1 is KGHSH and CDR2 is LQKENI in the germline V gene. The CDR3 is 14 residues long. The sequenced part of the CDR3 DNA is TGTGCCAGCTCACCACCCCCAGGGAGGGAGACT. It encodes CASSPPPGRET. In full, the CDR3 is CASSPPPGRETQYF.